This T cell receptor beta chain derives from a study of T cells in localized non-small cell lung cancer. Whole-study results and caveats: Compared with tumor, uninvolved adjacent lung displayed greater T cell clonality, ranking highest overall. Detection in adjacent lung was observed for a median roughly 55 of the top 100 tumor clones. Because researchers sequenced only one region of the tumor, heterogeneity is still possible.

The V and J ends lost 2 bases and 4 bases respectively, with 11 bases between them. This CDR3 contains 14 residues. Germline assignment: CDR1 MNHEY and CDR2 SMNVEV (reference sequence). Of note for this clone: What it binds is not known.

The data were produced by immunoSEQ multiplex PCR, yet TCRdb's version contains in-frame clones alone and is incomplete. The sample has 15,000 to 20,000 clones, about 88% seen once; the top ten hold 8.4%. The sequencing here drew on peripheral blood, taken before any cancer treatment. The source of this sequence is a man between 40 and 70 years old with stage I lung adenocarcinoma. The V gene is TRBV27, the J gene TRBJ1-2; D remains ambiguous. The chain's CDR3 is CASSLNIQSYGYTF. The DNA of the CDR3 is TGTGCCAGCAGTTTAAATATCCAATCCTATGGCTACACCTTC.